These 17 T cell receptor beta chains originate from one sample sequenced in a study of CD8 T cells in Susac syndrome (dated by TCRdb to 2018 to 2020). Preparation of the library involved the immunoSEQ multiplex PCR assay. RNA was extracted with the RNeasy kit and 0.5 to 1 ug was reverse transcribed using random hexamers. TCRdb trimmed the raw reads at Q25, called clones with MiXCR and kept productive beta chains. Entries that share a CDR3 protein sequence are merged under the most common genes and DNA. Across this sample there are 100,000 to 110,000 distinct CDR3 sequences, with 95% seen only once. The ten top clones hold 0.3% of the sample. Sample: CD8+ T cells from PBMCs. Source of these receptors: a human donor with Susac syndrome.

This chain connects TRBV12-3 or TRBV12-4 to TRBJ1-5; D is possibly TRBD1 (6 bases). V was clipped by 1 base and J by 7 bases, with 8 bases between them. This CDR3 is 13 amino acids long. CDR3 protein: CASSLGQGQPQHF. The CDR3 coding sequence is TGTGCCAGCAGTTTAGGGCAGGGGCAGCCCCAGCATTTT.

The chain is built from TRBV5-1 and TRBJ2-6; D is perhaps TRBD1 or TRBD2 (6 bases each). Trimming removed 0 bases from V and 2 bases from J, with 12 bases in between. From germline, CDR1 is SGHRS and CDR2 YFSETQ. The CDR3 sequence is 17 residues long. This chain's CDR3 is CASSLGQGRTGANVLTF. CDR3 coding DNA: TGCGCCAGCAGCTTGGGCCAGGGGAGGACTGGGGCCAACGTCCTGACTTTC. Filled out from reference TRBV5-1 and TRBJ2-6, the complete variable domain reads KAGVTQTPRYLIKTRGQQVTLSCSPISGHRSVSWYQQTPGQGLQFLFEYFSETQRNKGNFPGRFSGRQFSNSRSEMNVSTLELGDSALYLCASSLGQGRTGANVLTFGAGSRLTVL.

V usage is TRBV9 and J usage is TRBJ1-5, with 9 bases matching TRBD1. CDR1 and CDR2 from the germline V gene are SGDLS and YYNGEE. The CDR3 runs to 17 residues. J lost 2 bases, V lost 0 bases, and 6 bases had no gene match. The CDR3: CASSVVGTGRGNQPQHF. CDR3 DNA: TGTGCCAGCAGCGTAGTAGGGACAGGGAGGGGCAATCAGCCCCAGCATTTT.

The chain links TRBV13 to TRBJ2-1; D gene unclear. With 1 base removed from V and 9 bases from J, the gap between germline ends came to 4 bases. Germline CDR1 is PRHDT and CDR2 is FYEKMQ (reference sequence). The CDR3 is 11 residues long. The CDR3, as DNA: TGTGCCAGCAGCTTAGAAGGTGAGCAGTTCTTC. It translates to CASSLEGEQFF. The full variable domain, completed using reference TRBV13 and TRBJ2-1, is AAGVIQSPRHLIKEKRETATLKCYPIPRHDTVYWYQQGPGQDPQFLISFYEKMQSDKGSIPDRFSAQQFSDYHSELNMSSLELGDSALYFCASSLEGEQFFGPGTRLTVL.

The V call is TRBV10-2, the J call TRBJ1-5; 7 nucleotides align to TRBD1. V was clipped by 6 bases and J by 3 bases; unmatched bases: 5. Germline V gene data show CDR1 as WSHSY and CDR2 as SAAADI. This CDR3 spans 14 amino acids. CDR3 in DNA: TGCGCCAGCAGCGGGGGACAGATCAATCAGCCCCAGCATTTT. It is translated as CASSGGQINQPQHF.

The V call is TRBV27, the J call TRBJ1-2; a weak D match, TRBD1 (5 bases). Looked up from germline, CDR1 is MNHEY and CDR2 is SMNVEV (reference sequence). This CDR3 contains 14 residues. Trimming pared 3 bases from V and 5 bases from J, leaving 13 bases between. CDR3 sequence: CASSFWGAGYGYTF. CDR3 bases: TGTGCCAGCAGTTTTTGGGGCGCAGGATATGGCTACACCTTC.

The rearrangement uses TRBV3-1 and TRBJ1-1; TRBD1 is a possible D gene (6 bases). Germline loops: CDR1 LGHDT, CDR2 YNNKEL (reference sequence). Trimming shortened V by 3 bases and J by 0 bases, and 8 bases separated the two germline ends. The CDR3 spans 14 residues. CDR3 in amino acids: CASSQHRVNTEAFF. CDR3 coding DNA: TGTGCCAGCAGCCAGCACAGGGTGAACACTGAAGCTTTCTTT.

The chain employs TRBV19 and TRBJ1-5; TRBD1 matches at 9 bases. The CDR3 runs to 16 residues. The trim removed 7 bases at V and 0 bases at J, leaving 7 bases unmatched. Germline V gene sequence: CDR1 LNHDA, CDR2 SQIVND (reference sequence). The CDR3 loop is CASTPGQGNSNQPQHF. CDR3 nucleotide sequence: TGTGCCAGTACTCCGGGACAGGGAAATAGCAATCAGCCCCAGCATTTT.

Here the CDR3 DNA reads TGTGCCAGCAAGGCGGAACGGGAGCAGTTCTTC. It encodes CASKAEREQFF. This chain uses TRBV2 with TRBJ2-1; D remains ambiguous. The V and J ends lost 7 bases and 10 bases respectively, with 11 bases between them. Germline V gene lookup returns CDR1 SNHLY and CDR2 FYNNEI. The CDR3 loop spans 11 amino acids.

The chain is built from TRBV27 and TRBJ1-1, with 7 bases lining up with TRBD1. The CDR3 has 18 residues. Trimming took 4 bases from V and 0 from J; bases not matched to a gene: 14. In germline, CDR1 is MNHEY, CDR2 SMNVEV (reference sequence). CDR3 loop: CASSSRTGHRLLNTEAFF. The DNA for the CDR3 is TGTGCCAGCAGTTCACGGACAGGCCATAGATTACTGAACACTGAAGCTTTCTTT.

The chain links TRBV20-1 to TRBJ2-1, with D perhaps TRBD2 (7 bases). Germline V gene lookup returns CDR1 DFQATT and CDR2 SNEGSKA (reference sequence). There are 14 residues in the CDR3. The germline V and J ends were trimmed by 5 bases and 6 bases, with 17 bases remaining between them. The CDR3 DNA follows: TGCAGTGCTCTTCGGGGGGAGGGGGGCAATGAGCAGTTCTTC. Residues: CSALRGEGGNEQFF.

This sequence joins TRBV7-9 and TRBJ1-1; a weak D match, TRBD1 (5 bases). The V end lost 4 bases, the J end lost 5 bases, and 20 bases lay between the germline ends. Germline V gene data show CDR1 as SEHNR and CDR2 as FQNEAQ (reference sequence). The CDR3 extends over 16 amino acids. The CDR3 is CASSSRGGDDGTEAFF. The CDR3 DNA reads TGTGCCAGCAGCTCACGGGGGGGGGATGATGGAACTGAAGCTTTCTTT. The full variable domain, rest sourced from reference TRBV7-9 and TRBJ1-1, is DTGVSQNPRHKITKRGQNVTFRCDPISEHNRLYWYRQTLGQGPEFLTYFQNEAQLEKSRLLSDRFSAERPKGSFSTLEIQRTEQGDSAMYLCASSSRGGDDGTEAFFGQGTRLTVV.

Here the CDR3 DNA reads TGCGCCAGCAGCCCCCGAACGACAGACTTCTATGGCTACACCTTC. Translating it yields CASSPRTTDFYGYTF. V and J are TRBV5-1 and TRBJ1-2; D is possibly TRBD1 (5 bases). Deletions cut 4 bases from V and 4 bases from J, with 17 bases between. Germline V gene sequence: CDR1 SGHRS, CDR2 YFSETQ. The CDR3 loop spans 15 amino acids.

The chain has TRBV9 and TRBJ2-7, with D maybe TRBD2 (6 bases). Germline V CDR1 and CDR2: SGDLS, YYNGEE. V gave up 4 bases and J gave up 2 bases, with 16 bases separating them. CDR3 length equals 15 residues. The CDR3 bases are TGTGCCAGCAGCTTGGGGCCGACGGGGGCCTACGAGCAGTACTTC. It encodes CASSLGPTGAYEQYF.

This clonotype was seen a single time. The rearrangement links TRBV6-5 to TRBJ1-1, with 7 bases matching TRBD1. The CDR3 totals 17 residues. V trimming: 1 base; J trimming: 5 bases; junction bases outside the gene matches: 13. Germline V gene data show CDR1 as MNHEY and CDR2 as SVGAGI. The CDR3, as DNA: TGTGCCAGCAGTTACTTAGCGACAGGGCTGGTGGGTACTGAAGCTTTCTTT. Its protein product is CASSYLATGLVGTEAFF.

V gene TRBV10-3 combines with J gene TRBJ2-4, with D perhaps being TRBD1 or TRBD2 (5 bases each). Germline CDR1 reads ENHRY; CDR2 reads SYGVKD. Trimming cost V 0 bases and J 3 bases, with 15 bases left between them. The CDR3 extends over 17 amino acids. The CDR3 bases are TGTGCCATCAGTGAGTCCCGGGACGCTCGGGGCAAAAACATTCAGTACTTC. It encodes CAISESRDARGKNIQYF.

The chain combines TRBV3-1 with TRBJ2-1; 9 bases map to TRBD2. Per the germline V gene, CDR1 is LGHDT and CDR2 is YNNKEL (reference sequence). The V segment lost 2 bases and the J segment 8 bases; nucleotides outside the gene matches: 13. The CDR3 runs 17 residues. CDR3: CASSQLLAGGPGDEQFF. The DNA of the CDR3 is TGTGCCAGCAGCCAATTGCTGGCGGGGGGGCCAGGGGATGAGCAGTTCTTC.